This TCR beta chain was captured in a study of T-cell memory formation after mild COVID-19. The TCR alpha and TCR beta cDNA libraries, bearing sample barcodes and UMIs, were generated by 5'RACE using constant-segment primers. TCRdb used MiXCR to reprocess the 5' RACE reads, holding one entry per CDR3 protein. The table has approximately 150,000 distinct CDR3 sequences, over 10% seen once. J lost 5 bases, V lost 6 bases, and 8 bases had no gene match. CDR1 is MGHRA, CDR2 YSYEKL, per germline. The CDR3 extends over 14 amino acids. V gene TRBV4-1 combines with J gene TRBJ2-3; 7 bases are a match to TRBD1. This TCR derives from a man between 18 and 35 years old who had mild COVID-19 (a few samples of this study predate the infection). Cell type and time point are not known. The sequenced sample was PBMCs or a T cell subset sorted from them (not recorded which). In DNA, the CDR3 is TGCGCCAGCAGACAGACCCGACAGGGAGATACGCAGTATTTT. Translating gives CASRQTRQGDTQYF.